This note documents a single T cell receptor beta chain sequence. Treatment denoted: some 20 received Ad26.COV2.S at low or high dose, single or two shots; 5 received placebo; per-sample allocation not given. Following the first vaccine or placebo injection, samples were taken on day 63. The sample belongs to a study of Ad26.COV2.S vaccination and SARS-CoV-2 variants. CDR1 is LNHDA and CDR2 is SQIVND in the germline V gene (reference sequence). Trimming stripped 3 bases from V and 3 bases from J, with 12 bases between. The CDR3 runs to 15 residues. Libraries were prepared by immunoSEQ multiplex PCR; TCRdb keeps only in-frame clonotypes and omits some of them. The sample lists about 380,000 clones, roughly 85% seen once, with around 7% in the top ten.

The gene calls are TRBV19 and TRBJ2-1; D perhaps matches TRBD2 (5 bases). Sequenced here: peripheral blood, sampled in a trial of Ad26.COV2.S vaccine versus placebo. This TCR was sampled from a person between 18 and 65 years old who received the Ad26.COV2.S COVID-19 vaccine or a placebo. Here the CDR3 reads CASSMGSELYNEQFF. The CDR3 bases are TGTGCCAGTAGTATGGGGAGCGAGCTCTACAATGAGCAGTTCTTC.